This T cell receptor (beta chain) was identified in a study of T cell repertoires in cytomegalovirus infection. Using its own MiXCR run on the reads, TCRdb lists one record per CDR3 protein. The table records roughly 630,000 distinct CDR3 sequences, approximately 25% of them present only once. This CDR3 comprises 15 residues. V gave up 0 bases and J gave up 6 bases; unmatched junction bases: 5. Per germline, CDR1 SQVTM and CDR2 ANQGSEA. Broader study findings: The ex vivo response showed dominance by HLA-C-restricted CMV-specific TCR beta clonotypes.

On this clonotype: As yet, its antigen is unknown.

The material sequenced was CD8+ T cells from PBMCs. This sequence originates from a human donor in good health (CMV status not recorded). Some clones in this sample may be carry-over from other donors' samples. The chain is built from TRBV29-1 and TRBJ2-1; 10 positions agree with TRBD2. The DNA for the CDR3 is TGCAGCGTTGAAGATCTCCTAGCGGGGGCCAATGAGCAGTTCTTC. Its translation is CSVEDLLAGANEQFF.